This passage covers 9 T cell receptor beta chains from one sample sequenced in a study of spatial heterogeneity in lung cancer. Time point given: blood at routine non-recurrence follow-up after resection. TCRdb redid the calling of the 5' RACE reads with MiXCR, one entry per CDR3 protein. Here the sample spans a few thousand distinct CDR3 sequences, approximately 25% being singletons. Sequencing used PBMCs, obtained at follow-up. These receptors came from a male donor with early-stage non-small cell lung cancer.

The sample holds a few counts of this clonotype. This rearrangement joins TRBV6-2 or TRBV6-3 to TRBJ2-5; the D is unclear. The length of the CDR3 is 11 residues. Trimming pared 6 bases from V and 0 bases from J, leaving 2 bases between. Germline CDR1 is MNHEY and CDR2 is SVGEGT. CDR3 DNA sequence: TGTGCCAGCAGACACCAAGAGACCCAGTACTTC. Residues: CASRHQETQYF.

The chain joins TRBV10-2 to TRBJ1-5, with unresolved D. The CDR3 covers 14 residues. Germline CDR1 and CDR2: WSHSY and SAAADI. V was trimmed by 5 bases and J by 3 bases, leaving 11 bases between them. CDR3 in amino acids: CASSLRQVNQPQHF. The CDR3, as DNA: TGCGCCAGCAGTCTGAGGCAGGTCAATCAGCCCCAGCATTTT.

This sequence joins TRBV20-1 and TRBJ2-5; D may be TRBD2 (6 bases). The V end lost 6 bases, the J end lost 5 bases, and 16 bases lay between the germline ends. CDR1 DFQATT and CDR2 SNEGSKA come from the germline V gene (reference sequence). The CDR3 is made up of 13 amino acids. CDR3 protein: CSALPSAIETQYF. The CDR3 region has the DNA TGCAGTGCCTTGCCTAGCGCGATCGAGACCCAGTACTTC.

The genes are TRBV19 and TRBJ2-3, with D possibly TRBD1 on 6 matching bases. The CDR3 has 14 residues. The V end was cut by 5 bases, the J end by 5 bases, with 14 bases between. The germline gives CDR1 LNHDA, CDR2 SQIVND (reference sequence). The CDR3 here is CASSWGRGEDTQYF. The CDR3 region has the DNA TGTGCCAGTAGTTGGGGCAGGGGCGAAGATACGCAGTATTTT.

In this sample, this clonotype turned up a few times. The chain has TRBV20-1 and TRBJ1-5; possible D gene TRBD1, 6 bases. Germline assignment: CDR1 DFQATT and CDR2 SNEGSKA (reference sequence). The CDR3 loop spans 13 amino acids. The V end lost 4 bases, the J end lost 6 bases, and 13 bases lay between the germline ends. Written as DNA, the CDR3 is TGCAGTGCTACTTGGGGGCCACGTCAGCCCCAGCATTTT. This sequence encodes CSATWGPRQPQHF.

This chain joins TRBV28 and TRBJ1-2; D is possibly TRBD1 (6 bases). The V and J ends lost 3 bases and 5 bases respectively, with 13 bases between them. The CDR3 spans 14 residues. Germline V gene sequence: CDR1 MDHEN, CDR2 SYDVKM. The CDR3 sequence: CASSLGASIYGYTF. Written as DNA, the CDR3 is TGTGCCAGCAGTTTGGGGGCATCTATTTATGGCTACACCTTC.

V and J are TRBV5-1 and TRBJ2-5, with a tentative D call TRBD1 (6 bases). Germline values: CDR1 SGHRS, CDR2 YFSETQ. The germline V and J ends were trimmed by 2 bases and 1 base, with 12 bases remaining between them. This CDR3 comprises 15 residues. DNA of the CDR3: TGCGCCAGCAGCTTTATTGCGGACAGCCAAGAGACCCAGTACTTC. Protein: CASSFIADSQETQYF.

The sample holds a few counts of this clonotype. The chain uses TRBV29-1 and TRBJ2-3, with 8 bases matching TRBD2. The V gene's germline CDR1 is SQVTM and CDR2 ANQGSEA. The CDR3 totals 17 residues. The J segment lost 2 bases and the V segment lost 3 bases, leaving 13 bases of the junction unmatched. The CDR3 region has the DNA TGCAGCGTTGAGAGTTCTGGTCTAGCGGGCTACACAGATACGCAGTATTTT. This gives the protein CSVESSGLAGYTDTQYF.

CDR3 residues: CSAADRGRVNTEAFF. The CDR3 nucleotides read TGCAGTGCCGCGGACAGGGGAAGGGTGAACACTGAAGCTTTCTTT. The chain has TRBV20-1 and TRBJ1-1; TRBD1 aligns across 9 bases. The J segment lost 0 bases and the V segment lost 6 bases, leaving 8 bases of the junction unmatched. The CDR3 runs to 15 residues. Per germline, CDR1 DFQATT and CDR2 SNEGSKA (reference sequence).